These 30 T cell receptor beta chains originate from one sample sequenced in a study of CD8+CD57+ T cells in acquired aplastic anemia. An expansion of CD8+CD57+ cells by flow cytometry had been shown in patients chosen for sequencing. Genomic DNA served as template for TCR beta VDJ and CDR3 profiling. From the reads, TCRdb called clonotypes with MiXCR, one entry per CDR3 protein. The sample has hundreds of thousands of distinct CDR3 sequences, more than 25% seen once. Sequencing was performed on sorted CD4+, CD8+, or CD8+CD57+ T cells (not recorded which) from PBMCs. Receptors originate from a human donor with aplastic anemia.

This clonotype was found a few times. CDR3 region: CRATLLTDTQYF. The DNA of the CDR3 is TGCAGGGCGACTCTGTTAACGGATACGCAGTATTTT. The chain has TRBV20-1 and TRBJ2-3; no firm D call. CDR3 length: 12 residues. Germline V gene data show CDR1 as DFQATT and CDR2 as SNEGSKA (reference sequence).

This rearrangement joins TRBV5-1 to TRBJ2-7; D is perhaps TRBD1 or TRBD2 (6 bases each). Germline lookup yields CDR1 SGHRS and CDR2 YFSETQ. The CDR3 sequence is 16 residues long. Trimming stripped 4 bases from V and 3 bases from J, with 20 bases between. CDR3 protein: CASSGGWRDTNYEQYF. The CDR3 DNA sequence: TGCGCCAGCAGCGGGGGGTGGAGGGACACTAACTACGAGCAGTACTTC. The entire variable domain, with the rest obtained from reference TRBV5-1 and TRBJ2-7, is as follows: KAGVTQTPRYLIKTRGQQVTLSCSPISGHRSVSWYQQTPGQGLQFLFEYFSETQRNKGNFPGRFSGRQFSNSRSEMNVSTLELGDSALYLCASSGGWRDTNYEQYFGPGTRLTVT.

The rearrangement uses TRBV7-3 and TRBJ2-1; D might be TRBD1 (6 bases). Germline V CDR1 and CDR2: SGHTA, FQGTGA. This CDR3 spans 14 amino acids. The V gene lost 4 bases and the J gene lost 1 base, with 8 bases spanning the gap. The CDR3 spells CASSSDRSYNEQFF. The CDR3 nucleotides read TGTGCCAGCAGCTCCGACAGGTCCTACAATGAGCAGTTCTTC.

This clonotype was counted between two and nine times. The V gene is TRBV30, the J gene TRBJ1-2; D remains unclear. Germline lookup yields CDR1 GTSNPN and CDR2 SVGIG (reference sequence). The CDR3 length is 13 residues. V lost 1 base to trimming and J lost 8 bases, with 14 bases between them. The CDR3 coding sequence is TGTGCCTGGAGTGCTCGAGCCGGGCCCGGCTACACCTTC. Its translation is CAWSARAGPGYTF.

This clonotype was seen more than once but under ten times. The rearrangement links TRBV28 to TRBJ1-5; no clear D. CDR1 is MDHEN and CDR2 is SYDVKM in the germline V gene. Trimming took off 2 bases at V and 2 bases at J, with 13 bases between the two ends. The CDR3 has 16 amino acids. CDR3 in amino acids: CASSLGEGLGNQPQHF. The CDR3, as DNA: TGTGCCAGCAGTTTAGGGGAGGGTCTCGGCAATCAGCCCCAGCATTTT.

The chain has TRBV11-2 and TRBJ1-4, with D unresolved. V lost 0 bases to trimming and J lost 10 bases, with 9 bases between them. The CDR3 covers 13 residues. Germline V lookup: CDR1 SGHAT, CDR2 FQNNGV. The CDR3: CASSLDPSGKLFF. The CDR3 nucleotides are TGTGCCAGCAGCTTAGATCCTTCGGGAAAACTGTTTTTT.

Many counts were recorded for this clonotype. The chain employs TRBV20-1 and TRBJ1-5, with D tentatively TRBD1 (6 bases). The CDR3 sequence is 14 residues long. Germline V gene sequence: CDR1 DFQATT, CDR2 SNEGSKA (reference sequence). The ends were cut back, 3 bases at V and 6 bases at J, with 15 bases in the middle. The CDR3 sequence is CSASSSGAVQPQHF. CDR3 in DNA: TGCAGTGCTAGTTCGTCAGGGGCTGTTCAGCCCCAGCATTTT.

Ten or more counts support this clonotype. V and J are TRBV24-1 and TRBJ2-1, with D uncertain. This CDR3 region has 14 residues. The V end was cut by 3 bases, the J end by 4 bases, with 9 bases between. Germline V gene data show CDR1 as KGHDR and CDR2 as SFDVKD. The CDR3 coding sequence is TGTGCCACCAGTGATGTAGGCGGTTACAATGAGCAGTTCTTC. It codes for CATSDVGGYNEQFF.

The sample holds a few counts of this clonotype. V is TRBV5-1 and J is TRBJ2-2; the match to TRBD1 covers 8 bases. CDR3 length: 16 residues. V shed 1 base, J shed 4 bases, and the junction held 6 bases outside the gene matches. Germline V lookup: CDR1 SGHRS, CDR2 YFSETQ. The chain's CDR3 is CASSLLGTGATGELFF. DNA for the CDR3: TGCGCCAGCAGCTTGTTAGGGACAGGTGCCACCGGGGAGCTGTTTTTT. The variable domain in full, with the rest retrieved from reference TRBV5-1 and TRBJ2-2, is KAGVTQTPRYLIKTRGQQVTLSCSPISGHRSVSWYQQTPGQGLQFLFEYFSETQRNKGNFPGRFSGRQFSNSRSEMNVSTLELGDSALYLCASSLLGTGATGELFFGEGSRLTVL.

As concerns this clonotype: A much bigger clone sits one base away, suggesting this may be a read error. The chain recombines TRBV19 with TRBJ1-5; 8 nucleotides agree with TRBD1. Trimming at V came to 6 bases and at J to 5 bases, leaving 12 bases not matched to a gene. Germline V gene data show CDR1 as LNHDA and CDR2 as SQIVND (reference sequence). This CDR3 contains 16 residues. The CDR3 reads CASSPQTGGRYQPQHF. For the CDR3, the DNA is TGTGCCAGTAGCCCACAAACAGGGGGTAGGTATCAGCCCCAGCATTTT.

The rearrangement joins TRBV2 to TRBJ1-2; the D is unclear. The germline gives CDR1 SNHLY, CDR2 FYNNEI. Trimming cost V 4 bases and J 2 bases, with 17 bases left between them. This CDR3 region has 16 residues. The CDR3 protein is CASSGRRGTRNYGYTF. DNA for the CDR3: TGTGCCAGCAGTGGCCGCCGGGGTACTAGGAACTATGGCTACACCTTC.

The chain uses TRBV11-2 and TRBJ2-1; D gene ambiguous. The V and J ends lost 3 bases and 2 bases respectively, with 8 bases between them. The CDR3 is 14 residues long. Looked up from germline, CDR1 is SGHAT and CDR2 is FQNNGV. CDR3 DNA sequence: TGTGCCAGCAGCTTCGGCGGCCCCTACAATGAGCAGTTCTTC. Protein sequence: CASSFGGPYNEQFF.

The CDR3 here is CASRDSAGGVYGYTF. Written as DNA, the CDR3 is TGTGCCAGCAGAGATAGTGCAGGGGGCGTATATGGCTACACCTTC. V usage is TRBV5-4 and J usage is TRBJ1-2; TRBD1 matches 8 bases. The V segment lost 5 bases and the J segment 5 bases; nucleotides outside the gene matches: 11. This CDR3 has 15 amino acids. Germline V lookup: CDR1 SGHNT, CDR2 YYREEE (reference sequence).

About this clonotype: Being one base from a much bigger clone, this may be a read error. The chain couples TRBV2 to TRBJ1-1; D gene ambiguous. Germline-derived CDR1 and CDR2 are SNHLY and FYNNEI. Trimming cost V 4 bases and J 6 bases, with 6 bases left between them. CDR3 length: 11 residues. CDR3: CASSGSPEAFF. CDR3 nucleotides: TGTGCCAGCAGTGGCTCCCCTGAAGCTTTCTTT.

This clonotype was counted only a few times. The chain joins TRBV7-9 to TRBJ1-4, with D uncertain. Germline CDR1 is SEHNR and CDR2 is FQNEAQ (reference sequence). The CDR3 has 12 residues. V shed 2 bases and J shed 8 bases, with 6 bases lying between them. The CDR3 region has the DNA TGTGCCAGCAGCTTAAGAAGCGAAAAACTGTTTTTT. Protein sequence: CASSLRSEKLFF.

This clonotype was counted at least ten times. J is TRBJ2-7 and V is TRBV15, with 7 bases matching TRBD2. The germline gives CDR1 LNHNV, CDR2 YYDKDF (reference sequence). The CDR3 contains 16 residues. V shed 3 bases and J 6 bases; nucleotides not matched to a gene: 14. As DNA, the CDR3 is TGTGCCACCAGCAGGTTTGAATCGGGAGGTCGCGGCGAGCAGTACTTC. This translates into CATSRFESGGRGEQYF.

This clonotype was counted at least ten times. The rearrangement uses TRBV10-3 and TRBJ1-1; TRBD1 matches at 8 bases. Germline CDR1 and CDR2: ENHRY and SYGVKD. V lost 10 bases and J lost 7; bases outside the gene matches: 8. This CDR3 spans 12 amino acids. CDR3 DNA sequence: TGTGCCACCCAGGGGGCAGGAGGTGAAGCTTTCTTT. Translated: CATQGAGGEAFF.

The chain employs TRBV10-3 and TRBJ1-2; no reliable D call. CDR1 and CDR2 (germline): ENHRY, SYGVKD. V was trimmed by 5 bases and J by 7 bases, leaving 20 bases between them. The CDR3 has 15 residues. The CDR3 reads CAISLRLTDNTGYTF. CDR3 DNA: TGTGCCATCAGTCTCAGACTGACTGATAATACTGGCTACACCTTC.

This rearrangement joins TRBV5-6 to TRBJ1-1; D is possibly TRBD1 (6 bases). The length of the CDR3 is 15 residues. CDR1 is SGHDT and CDR2 is YYEEEE in the germline V gene. With 2 bases removed from V and 4 bases from J, the gap between germline ends came to 15 bases. This CDR3 is CASSFTREGGTEAFF. The CDR3, as DNA: TGTGCCAGCAGCTTTACTAGGGAAGGGGGCACTGAAGCTTTCTTT.

This clonotype was found a few times. The chain carries TRBV14 and TRBJ2-7, with a possible D match to TRBD1 (5 bases). Germline-derived CDR1 and CDR2 are SGHDN and FVKESK. CDR3 length: 15 amino acids. V gave up 1 base and J gave up 4 bases, with 14 bases separating them. The CDR3 coding sequence is TGTGCCAGCAGCCAAGTTTCCGGACAAATATACGAGCAGTACTTC. It codes for CASSQVSGQIYEQYF. The whole variable domain, remainder taken from reference TRBV14 and TRBJ2-7, is EAGVTQFPSHSVIEKGQTVTLRCDPISGHDNLYWYRRVMGKEIKFLLHFVKESKQDESGMPNNRFLAERTGGTYSTLKVQPAELEDSGVYFCASSQVSGQIYEQYFGPGTRLTVT.

This clonotype was seen many times. V usage is TRBV15 and J usage is TRBJ2-2; D may match TRBD1 or TRBD2 (5 bases each). CDR1 is LNHNV, CDR2 YYDKDF, per germline (reference sequence). Trimming cost V 6 bases and J 4 bases, with 9 bases left between them. The CDR3 is 13 amino acids. For the CDR3, the DNA is TGTGCCACCAGTAAGGGACCCACCGGGGAGCTGTTTTTT. Residues: CATSKGPTGELFF.

This chain joins TRBV19 and TRBJ1-2, with D possibly being TRBD1 (5 bases). This CDR3 contains 15 residues. V lost 4 bases and J 4 bases, leaving 16 bases between the germline ends. Germline V CDR1 and CDR2: LNHDA, SQIVND (reference sequence). CDR3: CASSTTAETGYGYTF. CDR3 in DNA: TGTGCCAGTAGTACAACCGCTGAAACAGGCTATGGCTACACCTTC.

This clonotype was seen a few times. The chain joins TRBV2 to TRBJ2-3; 8 nucleotides agree with TRBD2. Germline values: CDR1 SNHLY, CDR2 FYNNEI. The CDR3 covers 14 residues. V trimming: 6 bases; J trimming: 0 bases; junction bases outside the gene matches: 2. This CDR3 reads CASSGLASTDTQYF. In DNA, the CDR3 is TGTGCCAGCAGCGGACTAGCTAGCACAGATACGCAGTATTTT.

This clonotype was seen more than once but under ten times. The chain couples TRBV24-1 to TRBJ1-2; 10 nucleotides line up with TRBD1. J was trimmed by 4 bases and V by 11 bases; bases with no gene match: 6. The CDR3 is made up of 13 amino acids. Germline loops: CDR1 KGHDR, CDR2 SFDVKD. The DNA for the CDR3 is TGTGCCAGCACGGGGACAGGGGTCTATGGCTACACCTTC. This gives the protein CASTGTGVYGYTF.

This clonotype has more than one count but fewer than ten. A much larger clone lies a single base off, so this may be a read error. The V and J genes are TRBV2 and TRBJ2-5; the D gene could be TRBD1 or TRBD2 (5 bases each). This CDR3 spans 14 amino acids. V gave up 6 bases and J gave up 1 base, with 12 bases separating them. In germline, CDR1 is SNHLY, CDR2 FYNNEI. The CDR3 reads CASSESGTQETQYF. The CDR3, as DNA: TGTGCCAGCAGCGAATCAGGGACCCAAGAGACCCAGTACTTC.

This clonotype was detected a few times. The chain links TRBV30 to TRBJ1-6; D remains unclear. Per the germline V gene, CDR1 is GTSNPN and CDR2 is SVGIG (reference sequence). V was shortened by 4 bases and J by 7 bases, with 11 bases between the two germline ends. This CDR3 is 13 amino acids long. CDR3 protein: CAWIASRNSPLHF. CDR3 nucleotide sequence: TGTGCCTGGATAGCGAGCAGGAATTCACCCCTCCACTTT.

CDR3 sequence (DNA): TGTGCCAGCAGATCGGAAGCGGGACAGATTAATTCACCCCTCCACTTT. Translated, it gives CASRSEAGQINSPLHF. The rearrangement links TRBV6-1 to TRBJ1-6; 7 bases line up with TRBD1. After removal of 6 bases from V and 6 bases from J, the junction contained 11 bases not matched to a gene. CDR1 is MNHNS, CDR2 SASEGT, per germline. This CDR3 contains 16 residues.

This clonotype was detected many times. This may arise from a read error, as a much more abundant clone is one base away. The chain uses TRBV6-1 and TRBJ2-7; D not resolved. This CDR3 contains 11 residues. Germline V gene sequence: CDR1 MNHNS, CDR2 SASEGT. The V gene lost 8 bases and the J gene lost 0 bases, with 5 bases spanning the gap. CDR3 nucleotides: TGTGCCAGCGCCAACTCCTACGAGCAGTACTTC. It yields the protein CASANSYEQYF.

This clonotype was observed at least ten times. The chain recombines TRBV15 with TRBJ2-3, with unresolved D. The CDR3 contains 14 residues. Deletions cut 6 bases from V and 0 bases from J, with 10 bases between. Germline V gene data show CDR1 as LNHNV and CDR2 as YYDKDF (reference sequence). The CDR3 loop reads CATRGRKSTDTQYF. The CDR3 nucleotides are TGTGCCACCAGGGGCAGGAAGAGCACAGATACGCAGTATTTT.

The chain couples TRBV29-1 to TRBJ1-2; a weak D match, TRBD1 (6 bases). Germline V gives CDR1 SQVTM, CDR2 ANQGSEA. The CDR3 is 13 amino acids. The V gene lost 2 bases and the J gene lost 3 bases, with 10 bases spanning the gap. The CDR3 sequence: CSVETGSHYGYTF. CDR3 nucleotides: TGCAGCGTTGAAACAGGGAGCCACTATGGCTACACCTTC.